The sequence of this T cell receptor beta chain was determined in a study of blood T cell repertoires in COVID-19. Turning to the study itself: Acute and convalescent COVID-19 specimens originated in the United States, Italy and Spain. T cells, B-cell-depleted T cells, or PBMCs supplied cDNA or gDNA.

Sequencing used immunoSEQ multiplex PCR; TCRdb keeps in-frame clones, though not all of them. The sample has tens of thousands of clones; roughly nine tenths are singletons. V dropped 6 bases and J dropped 7 bases, with 15 bases sitting between them. The CDR3 has 13 residues. Germline CDR1 reads SQVTM; CDR2 reads ANQGSEA. This clone has more than one count but fewer than ten. Sequencing used peripheral blood. The chain recombines TRBV29-1 with TRBJ1-4; tentatively, D is TRBD1 (6 bases). The TCR sequence derives from a woman in her fifties or sixties with active COVID-19. CDR3 sequence: CSVTQGQGEKLFF. DNA for the CDR3: TGCAGCGTGACACAGGGCCAGGGTGAAAAACTGTTTTTT.